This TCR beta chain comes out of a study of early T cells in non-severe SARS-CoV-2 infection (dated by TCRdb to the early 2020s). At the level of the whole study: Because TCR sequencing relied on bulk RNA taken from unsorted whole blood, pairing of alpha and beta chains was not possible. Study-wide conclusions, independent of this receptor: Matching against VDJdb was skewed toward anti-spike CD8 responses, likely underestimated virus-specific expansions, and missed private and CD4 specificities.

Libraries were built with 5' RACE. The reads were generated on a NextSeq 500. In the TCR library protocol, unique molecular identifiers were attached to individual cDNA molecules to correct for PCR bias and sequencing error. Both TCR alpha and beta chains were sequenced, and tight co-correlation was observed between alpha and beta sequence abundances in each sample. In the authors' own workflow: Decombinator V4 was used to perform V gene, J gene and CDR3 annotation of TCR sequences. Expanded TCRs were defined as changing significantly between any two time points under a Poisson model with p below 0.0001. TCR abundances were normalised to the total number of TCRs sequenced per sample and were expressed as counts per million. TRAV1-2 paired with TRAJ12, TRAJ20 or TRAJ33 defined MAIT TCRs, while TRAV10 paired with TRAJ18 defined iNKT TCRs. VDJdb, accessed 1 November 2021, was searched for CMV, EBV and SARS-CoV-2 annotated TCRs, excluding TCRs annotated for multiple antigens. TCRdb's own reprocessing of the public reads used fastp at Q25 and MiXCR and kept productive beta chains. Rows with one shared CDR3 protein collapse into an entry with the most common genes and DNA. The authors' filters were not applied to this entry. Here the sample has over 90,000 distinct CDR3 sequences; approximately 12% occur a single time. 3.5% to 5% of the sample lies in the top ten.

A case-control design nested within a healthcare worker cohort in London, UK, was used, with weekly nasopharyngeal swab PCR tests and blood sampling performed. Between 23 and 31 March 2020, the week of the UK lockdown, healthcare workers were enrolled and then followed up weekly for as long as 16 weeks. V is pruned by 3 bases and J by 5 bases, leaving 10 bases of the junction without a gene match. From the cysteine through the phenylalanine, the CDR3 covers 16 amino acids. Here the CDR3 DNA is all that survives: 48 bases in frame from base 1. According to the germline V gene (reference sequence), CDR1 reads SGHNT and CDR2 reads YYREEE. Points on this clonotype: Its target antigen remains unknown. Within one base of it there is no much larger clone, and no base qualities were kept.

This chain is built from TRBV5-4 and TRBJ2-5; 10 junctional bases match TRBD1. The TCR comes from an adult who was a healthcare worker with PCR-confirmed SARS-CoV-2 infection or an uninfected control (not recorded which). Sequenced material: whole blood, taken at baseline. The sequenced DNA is TGTGCCAGCAGCTCCTCCGGGACAGGGGTGGAGGAGACCCAGTACTTC. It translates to CASSSSGTGVEETQYF.